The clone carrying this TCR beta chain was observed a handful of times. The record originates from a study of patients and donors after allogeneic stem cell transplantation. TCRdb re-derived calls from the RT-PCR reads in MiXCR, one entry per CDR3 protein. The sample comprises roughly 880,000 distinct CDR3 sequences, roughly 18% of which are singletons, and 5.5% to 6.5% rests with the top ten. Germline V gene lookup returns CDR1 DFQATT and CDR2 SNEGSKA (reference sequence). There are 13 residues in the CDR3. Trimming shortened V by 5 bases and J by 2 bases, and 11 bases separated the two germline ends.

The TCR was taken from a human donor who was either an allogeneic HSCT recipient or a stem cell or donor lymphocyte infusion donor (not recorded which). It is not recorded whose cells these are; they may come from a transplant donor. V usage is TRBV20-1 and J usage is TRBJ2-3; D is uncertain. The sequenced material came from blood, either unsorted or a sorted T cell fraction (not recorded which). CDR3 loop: CSARAENTDTQYF. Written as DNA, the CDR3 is TGCAGTGCTCGGGCAGAGAACACAGATACGCAGTATTTT.